This TCR beta chain was found in a study of early T cells in non-severe SARS-CoV-2 infection (dated by TCRdb to the early 2020s). Context from the whole study: Bulk RNA from unsorted whole blood was used for TCR sequencing, so alpha and beta chains could not be paired. Findings and caveats that apply to the study as a whole: Matching against VDJdb was skewed toward anti-spike CD8 responses, likely underestimated virus-specific expansions, and missed private and CD4 specificities.

Between the V and J ends, shortened by 4 bases and 7 bases respectively, the junction contains 9 bases. According to the germline V gene, CDR1 reads MNHEY and CDR2 reads SVGEGT. The CDR3 covers 12 residues, taking in both the cysteine and the phenylalanine. Solely the CDR3 DNA is kept, with 36 bases framed from the first base. About this clonotype: The specificity of this receptor is unknown. The input lacks base qualities; no much larger clone sits a single base away.

A case-control design nested within a healthcare worker cohort in London, UK, was used, with weekly nasopharyngeal swab PCR tests and blood sampling performed. Healthcare workers were recruited during the week of the UK lockdown, between 23 and 31 March 2020, and followed weekly for up to roughly 15 weeks. The library relied on 5' RACE. TCRdb lists the instrument as NextSeq 500. The TCR library protocol attached unique molecular identifiers to individual cDNA molecules to correct for sequencing error and PCR bias. Sequencing covered both TCR alpha and beta chains, and within each sample the abundances of alpha and beta sequences were tightly co-correlated. Turning to the authors' computational methods: Decombinator V4 was used to perform V gene, J gene and CDR3 annotation of TCR sequences. TCRs were defined as expanded if a significant change between any two time points was detected under a Poisson model with p below 0.0001. TCR abundances were normalised to the total number of TCRs sequenced per sample and were expressed as counts per million. MAIT TCRs were defined by TRAV1-2 paired with TRAJ12, TRAJ20 or TRAJ33, and iNKT TCRs by TRAV10 paired with TRAJ18. A search of VDJdb, accessed on 1 November 2021, was run for TCRs annotated to CMV, EBV and SARS-CoV-2, with TCRs annotated for multiple antigens excluded. Through fastp at Q25 and MiXCR, TCRdb rebuilt clones from the public reads, retaining in-frame beta chains. CDR3 protein sequences are deduplicated, and each keeps its most common genes and DNA. These V and J calls are TCRdb output, not the study's own analysis. This sample holds roughly 36,000 distinct CDR3 sequences; approximately 6% were observed only once. The leading ten clones occupy 10% to 15% of the sample.

The source is an adult who was a healthcare worker with PCR-confirmed SARS-CoV-2 infection or an uninfected control (not recorded which). In this chain, TRBV6-2 or TRBV6-3 is recombined with TRBJ2-3, with no D gene named confidently. The sample consisted of whole blood. In nucleotide form, the sequence is TGTGCCAGCAGTTCCAACAGCAATACGCAGTATTTT. This sequence encodes CASSSNSNTQYF.